The TCR beta chain under discussion was sequenced for a study of T-cell memory formation after mild COVID-19. Study information: There were largely donor-specific TCR clusters.

Study-level findings and limits: Those CD4+ clones that contracted were mainly in CM and EM (CD8+ ones in EMRA). Second-wave clones reaching peak frequency on day 37 lacked confirmed SARS-CoV-2 specificity.

TCR alpha and TCR beta cDNA libraries with sample barcodes and UMIs came from 5'RACE using constant-segment primers. TCRdb processed the 5' RACE reads anew with MiXCR; each CDR3 protein has one entry. In the table there are 85,000 to 130,000 distinct CDR3 sequences, 9.5% to 15% of which are singletons. Per germline, CDR1 MNHEY and CDR2 SMNVEV (reference sequence). The CDR3 consists of 15 residues. V lost 5 bases and J lost 4; bases outside the gene matches: 6. For this clonotype: Its antigen remains unknown.

The receptor was derived from an adult woman who had mild COVID-19 (a few samples of this study predate the infection). Cell type and time point are not known. The chain has TRBV27 and TRBJ1-2, with 11 bases identical to TRBD1. The sequenced sample was PBMCs or a T cell subset sorted from them (not recorded which). This chain's CDR3 is CASSLGQGGSYGYTF. CDR3 nucleotides: TGTGCCAGCAGTCTGGGACAGGGGGGTAGCTATGGCTACACCTTC.